The T cell receptor beta chain described here comes from a study of shared clonotypes between healthy human individuals. Study in general: Donor ages ranged 18 to 49 years: a couple of women, a few men. Study-wide results and limits: The study sampled only blood, and tissue repertoires likely differ. Since donors were few, the genetic and exposure-history diversity represented was limited.

A remark on this clone: Its matching antigen is unknown.

Germline V gene lookup returns CDR1 SGHRS and CDR2 YFSETQ. Trimming took 3 bases from V and 0 from J, leaving 10 bases between them. This CDR3 is built from 16 residues. Per the original methods: Filtering differed, since immunoSEQ gave only junction sequences and no quality scores. The data were produced by immunoSEQ multiplex PCR, yet TCRdb's version contains in-frame clones alone and is incomplete. V, J and clone size derive from that table, while D and trimming were established from the DNA sequence. Among about 460,000 clones listed, about 74% were seen once. The TCR was taken from a woman aged 40-49 years in good health. Some clones in this sample may be carry-over from other donors' samples. V and J are TRBV5-1 and TRBJ2-6; a possible D gene is TRBD2 (6 bases). Sequencing input: PBMCs. CDR3 sequence: CASSSGDLSGANVLTF. CDR3 coding DNA: TGCGCCAGCAGCTCGGGGGATCTCTCTGGGGCCAACGTCCTGACTTTC.